This T cell receptor beta chain was recovered during a study of CD8+CD57+ T cells in acquired aplastic anemia. General observations from the study: Between patients and controls, CD8+ Simpson's diversity did not vary significantly.

This clonotype is a singleton in its sample. Its antigen is still unknown. All patients picked for sequencing had shown, by flow cytometry, an expansion of CD8+CD57+ cells. Germline V gene sequence: CDR1 SGHRS, CDR2 YFSETQ. With V trimmed by 2 bases and J by 6 bases, 7 bases remained unmatched. The CDR3 sequence is 15 residues long. Genomic DNA templated the TCR beta VDJ and CDR3 profiling. Using its own MiXCR run on the reads, TCRdb lists one record per CDR3 protein. The sample comprises 180,000 or so distinct CDR3 sequences, roughly 63% of which are singletons, and 40% to 50% rests with the top ten. The receptor was derived from a human donor with aplastic anemia. The sample was sorted CD4+, CD8+, or CD8+CD57+ T cells (not recorded which) from PBMCs. The gene calls are TRBV5-1 and TRBJ2-1, with TRBD1 identical over 8 bases. In DNA form, the CDR3 reads TGCGCCAGCAGCTTCCACGACAGGGGCGGCAATGAGCAGTTCTTC. It specifies CASSFHDRGGNEQFF.